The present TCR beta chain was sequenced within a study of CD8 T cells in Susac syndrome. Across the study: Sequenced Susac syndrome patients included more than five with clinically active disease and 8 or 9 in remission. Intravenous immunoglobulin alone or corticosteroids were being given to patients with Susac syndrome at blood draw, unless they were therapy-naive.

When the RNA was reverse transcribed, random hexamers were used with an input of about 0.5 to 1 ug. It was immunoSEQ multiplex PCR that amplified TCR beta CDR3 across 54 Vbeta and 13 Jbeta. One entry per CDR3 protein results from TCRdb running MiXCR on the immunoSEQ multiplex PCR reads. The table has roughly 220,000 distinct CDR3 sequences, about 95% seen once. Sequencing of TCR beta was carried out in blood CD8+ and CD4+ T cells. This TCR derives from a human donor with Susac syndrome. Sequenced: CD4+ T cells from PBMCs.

CDR3 in amino acids: CASSPLTRASGGVGELFF. CDR3 sequence (DNA): TGTGCCAGCAGCCCTCTCACCCGAGCTAGCGGGGGTGTCGGGGAGCTGTTTTTT. V and J are TRBV9 and TRBJ2-2; 10 positions agree with TRBD2. Germline lookup yields CDR1 SGDLS and CDR2 YYNGEE. After removal of 4 bases from V and 7 bases from J, the junction contained 16 bases not matched to a gene. This CDR3 has 18 amino acids.